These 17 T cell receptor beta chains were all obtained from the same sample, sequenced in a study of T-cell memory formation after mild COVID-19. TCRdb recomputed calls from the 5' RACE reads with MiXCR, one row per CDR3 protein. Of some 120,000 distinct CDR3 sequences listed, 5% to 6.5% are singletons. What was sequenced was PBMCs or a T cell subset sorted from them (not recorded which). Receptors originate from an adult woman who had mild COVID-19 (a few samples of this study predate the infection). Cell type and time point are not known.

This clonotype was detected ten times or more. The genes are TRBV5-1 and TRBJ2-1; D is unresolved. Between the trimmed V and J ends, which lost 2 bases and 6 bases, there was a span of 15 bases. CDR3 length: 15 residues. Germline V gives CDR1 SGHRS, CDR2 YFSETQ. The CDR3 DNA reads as TGCGCCAGCAGCTTCGAGCCCTCTGCAGGCAATGAGCAGTTCTTC. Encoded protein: CASSFEPSAGNEQFF.

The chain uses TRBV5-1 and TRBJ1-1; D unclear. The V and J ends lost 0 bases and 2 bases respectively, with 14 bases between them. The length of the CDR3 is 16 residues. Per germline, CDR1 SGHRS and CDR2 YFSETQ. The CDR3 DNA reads TGCGCCAGCAGCTTGGGGGGTGGATCACCTAACACTGAAGCTTTCTTT. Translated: CASSLGGGSPNTEAFF.

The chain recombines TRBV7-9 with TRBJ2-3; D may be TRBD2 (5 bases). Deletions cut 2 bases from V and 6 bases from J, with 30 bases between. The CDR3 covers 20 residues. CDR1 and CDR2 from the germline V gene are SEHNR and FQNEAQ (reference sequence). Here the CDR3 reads CASSLKSGAGRSGRSDTQYF. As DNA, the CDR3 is TGTGCCAGCAGCTTAAAATCCGGTGCGGGTCGATCAGGCCGCTCGGATACGCAGTATTTT. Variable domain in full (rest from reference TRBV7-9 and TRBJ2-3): DTGVSQNPRHKITKRGQNVTFRCDPISEHNRLYWYRQTLGQGPEFLTYFQNEAQLEKSRLLSDRFSAERPKGSFSTLEIQRTEQGDSAMYLCASSLKSGAGRSGRSDTQYFGPGTRLTVL.

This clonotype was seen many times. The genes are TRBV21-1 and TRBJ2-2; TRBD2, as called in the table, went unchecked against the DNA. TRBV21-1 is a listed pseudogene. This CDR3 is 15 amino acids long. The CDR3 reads CASSGRIRNTGELFF. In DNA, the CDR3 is TGTGCCAGCAGCGGGAGGATCCGGAACACCGGGGAGCTGTTTTTT.

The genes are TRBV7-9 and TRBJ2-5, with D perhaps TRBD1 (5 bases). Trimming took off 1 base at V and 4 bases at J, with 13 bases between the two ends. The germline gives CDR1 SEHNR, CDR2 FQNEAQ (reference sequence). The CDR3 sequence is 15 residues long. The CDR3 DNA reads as TGTGCCAGCAGCTTAGTTTCGACAGTCGGAGAGACCCAGTACTTC. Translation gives CASSLVSTVGETQYF.

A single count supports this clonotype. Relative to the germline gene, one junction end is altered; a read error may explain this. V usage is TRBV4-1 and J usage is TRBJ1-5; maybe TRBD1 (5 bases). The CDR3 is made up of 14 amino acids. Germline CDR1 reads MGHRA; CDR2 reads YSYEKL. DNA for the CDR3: TGCGCCAGCAGCCCCCTCGAGGGGACTCAGCCCAAGCATTTT. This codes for CASSPLEGTQPKHF.

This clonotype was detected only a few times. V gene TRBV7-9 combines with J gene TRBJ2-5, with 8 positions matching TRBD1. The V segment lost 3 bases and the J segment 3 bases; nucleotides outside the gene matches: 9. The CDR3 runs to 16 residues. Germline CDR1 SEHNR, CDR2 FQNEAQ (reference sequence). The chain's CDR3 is CASSFYSGQGKETQYF. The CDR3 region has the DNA TGTGCCAGCAGCTTCTATAGCGGACAGGGTAAAGAGACCCAGTACTTC.

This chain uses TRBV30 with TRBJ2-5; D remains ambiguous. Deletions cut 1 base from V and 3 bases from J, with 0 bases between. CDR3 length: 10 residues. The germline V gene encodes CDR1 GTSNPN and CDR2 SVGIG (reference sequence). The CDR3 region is CAWSEETQYF. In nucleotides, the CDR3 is TGTGCCTGGAGTGAAGAGACCCAGTACTTC.

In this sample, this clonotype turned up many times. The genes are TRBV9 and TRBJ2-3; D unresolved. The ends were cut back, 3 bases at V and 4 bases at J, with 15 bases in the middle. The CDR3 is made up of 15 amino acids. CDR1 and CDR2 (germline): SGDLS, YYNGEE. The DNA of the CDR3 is TGTGCCAGCAGCGCCTCCCCGGCCGCCCCAGATACGCAGTATTTT. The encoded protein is CASSASPAAPDTQYF.

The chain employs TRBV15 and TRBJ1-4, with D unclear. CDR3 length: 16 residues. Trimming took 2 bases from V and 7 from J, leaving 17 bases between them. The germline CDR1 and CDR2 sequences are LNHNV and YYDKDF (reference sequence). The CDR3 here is CATSRSPDLVTEKLFF. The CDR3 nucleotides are TGTGCCACCAGCAGATCCCCTGACCTAGTGACTGAAAAACTGTTTTTT.

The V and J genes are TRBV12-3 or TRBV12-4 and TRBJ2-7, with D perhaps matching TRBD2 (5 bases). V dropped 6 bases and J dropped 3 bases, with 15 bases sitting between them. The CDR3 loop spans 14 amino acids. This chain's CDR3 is CASSLGGPFYEQYF. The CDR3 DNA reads TGTGCCAGCAGCCTCGGCGGGCCATTCTACGAGCAGTACTTC.

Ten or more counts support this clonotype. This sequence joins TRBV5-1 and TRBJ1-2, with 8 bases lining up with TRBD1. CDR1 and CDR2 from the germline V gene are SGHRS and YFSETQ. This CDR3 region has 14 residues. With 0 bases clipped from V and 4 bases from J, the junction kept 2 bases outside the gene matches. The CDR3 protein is CASSLGGTGYGYTF. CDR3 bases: TGCGCCAGCAGCTTGGGGGGGACAGGCTATGGCTACACCTTC.

DNA for the CDR3: TGTGCCACTCGAGGCCACAATGAGCAGTTCTTC. Translated: CATRGHNEQFF. This chain connects TRBV19 to TRBJ2-1; D not certain. In germline, CDR1 is LNHDA, CDR2 SQIVND (reference sequence). The CDR3 covers 11 residues. Trimming removed 10 bases from V and 5 bases from J, with 9 bases in between. The whole variable domain, filled in from reference TRBV19 and TRBJ2-1, reads DGGITQSPKYLFRKEGQNVTLSCEQNLNHDAMYWYRQDPGQGLRLIYYSQIVNDFQKGDIAEGYSVSREKKESFPLTVTSAQKNPTAFYLCATRGHNEQFFGPGTRLTVL.

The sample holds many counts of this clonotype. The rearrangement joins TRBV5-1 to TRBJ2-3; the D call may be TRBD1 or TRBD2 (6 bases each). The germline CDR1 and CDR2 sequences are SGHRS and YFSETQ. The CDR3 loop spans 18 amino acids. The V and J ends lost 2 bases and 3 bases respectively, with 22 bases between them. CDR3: CASSFGWGLRDKTDTQYF. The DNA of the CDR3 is TGCGCCAGCAGCTTTGGTTGGGGACTGCGGGACAAGACAGATACGCAGTATTTT.

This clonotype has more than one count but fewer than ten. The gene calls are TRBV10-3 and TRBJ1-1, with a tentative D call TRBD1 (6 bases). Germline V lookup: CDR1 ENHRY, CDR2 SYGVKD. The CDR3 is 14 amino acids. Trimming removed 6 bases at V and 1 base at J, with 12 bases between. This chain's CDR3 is CAIRDRGGNTEAFF. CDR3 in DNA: TGTGCCATCAGAGACCGAGGGGGGAACACTGAAGCTTTCTTT.

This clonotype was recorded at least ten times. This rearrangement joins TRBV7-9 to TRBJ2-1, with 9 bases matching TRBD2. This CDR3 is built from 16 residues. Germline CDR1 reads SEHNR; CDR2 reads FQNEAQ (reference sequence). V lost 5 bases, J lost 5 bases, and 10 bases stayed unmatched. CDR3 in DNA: TGTGCCAGCAGCGCGACGGGACTAGCTTTGCACAATGAGCAGTTCTTC. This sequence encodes CASSATGLALHNEQFF.

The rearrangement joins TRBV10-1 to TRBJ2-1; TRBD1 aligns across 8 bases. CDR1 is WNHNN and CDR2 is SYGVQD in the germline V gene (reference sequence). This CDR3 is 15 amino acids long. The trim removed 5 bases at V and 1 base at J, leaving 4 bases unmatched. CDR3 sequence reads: CASSKGQESYNEQFF. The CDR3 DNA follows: TGCGCCAGCAGTAAGGGACAGGAGTCCTACAATGAGCAGTTCTTC.